A selection of T cell receptor beta chains follows, all from one sample in a study of blood T cell repertoires in COVID-19. TCRdb keeps only in-frame clones here, not all; method: immunoSEQ multiplex PCR. Of 200,000 to 300,000 clones in the sample, about 83% were seen once. The sequencing sample was made of peripheral blood. The receptors derive from a man aged 45-65 years with acute or convalescent COVID-19. The conserved cysteine and the conserved F or W are not part of the CDR3 here.

V gene	J gene	CDR3 protein
TRBV27	TRBJ1-1	ASTHGKGRITEAF
TRBV20-1	TRBJ1-1	SAGSNTEAF
TRBV29-1	TRBJ2-3	SVGSLDSSDTQY
TRBV5-1	TRBJ2-5	ASSSQPPGQGQETQY
TRBV7-9	TRBJ2-7	AAGSGYAGAYEQY
TRBV12-3/TRBV12-4	TRBJ1-2	ASSHFGYT
TRBV5-6	TRBJ1-4	ASSVRVLTNEKLF
TRBV30	TRBJ1-5	AWSVTRGPGPFNQPQH
TRBV13	TRBJ1-3	ASSAQGGYNTIY
TRBV30	TRBJ2-3	AWSIGLAGGTDTQY
TRBV13	TRBJ2-1	ASSSPPGLAGNEQF